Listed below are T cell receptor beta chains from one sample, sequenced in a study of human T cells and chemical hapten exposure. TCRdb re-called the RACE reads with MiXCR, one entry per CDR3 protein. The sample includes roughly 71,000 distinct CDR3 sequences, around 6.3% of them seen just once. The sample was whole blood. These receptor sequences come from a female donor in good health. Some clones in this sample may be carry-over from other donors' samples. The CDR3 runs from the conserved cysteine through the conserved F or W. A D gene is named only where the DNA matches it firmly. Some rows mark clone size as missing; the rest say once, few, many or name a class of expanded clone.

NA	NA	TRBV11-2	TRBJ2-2	CASSLVGGMNTGGLFF	TGTGCCAGCAGCTTAGTTGGGGGGATGAACACCGGGGGGCTGTTTTTT
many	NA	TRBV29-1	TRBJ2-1	CSVADNYNEQFF	TGCAGCGTTGCCGACAACTACAATGAGCAGTTCTTC
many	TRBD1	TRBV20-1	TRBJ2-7	CSARVDRGLYEQYF	TGCAGTGCTAGAGTGGACAGGGGACTCTACGAGCAGTACTTC
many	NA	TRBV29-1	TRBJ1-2	CSVGNSVHNYGYTF	TGCAGCGTCGGGAACAGCGTGCATAACTATGGCTACACCTTC
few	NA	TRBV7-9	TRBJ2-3	CASSLRTGGRADTQYF	TGTGCCAGCAGCTTAAGAACTGGGGGGCGCGCAGATACGCAGTATTTT
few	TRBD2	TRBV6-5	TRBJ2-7	CASSPRLAAYEQYF	TGTGCCAGCAGTCCGCGACTAGCGGCCTACGAGCAGTACTTC
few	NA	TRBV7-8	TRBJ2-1	CASSSPRSGSYNEQFF	TGTGCCAGCAGCTCCCCCCGTAGCGGCTCCTACAATGAGCAGTTCTTC
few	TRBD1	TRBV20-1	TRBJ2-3	CSATDRVADTQYF	TGCAGTGCTACGGACAGGGTTGCAGATACGCAGTATTTT
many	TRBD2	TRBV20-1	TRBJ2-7	CSARGAGDSYEQYF	TGCAGTGCTAGAGGAGCGGGGGACTCCTACGAGCAGTACTTC
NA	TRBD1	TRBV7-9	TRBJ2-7	CASSPGTGAWEQYF	TGTGCCAGCAGCCCCGGGACAGGCGCTTGGGAGCAGTACTTC
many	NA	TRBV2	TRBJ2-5	CASIRTIYSETQYF	TGTGCCAGCATTAGGACTATTTACAGTGAGACCCAGTACTTC
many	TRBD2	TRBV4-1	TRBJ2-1	CASSQNLAGHYNEQFF	TGCGCCAGCAGCCAAAATCTAGCGGGTCATTACAATGAGCAGTTCTTC
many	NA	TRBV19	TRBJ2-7	CASSIYGSSYEQYF	TGTGCCAGTAGTATCTATGGCAGTAGCTACGAGCAGTACTTC
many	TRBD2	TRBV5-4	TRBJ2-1	CASSFSGNEQFF	TGTGCCAGCAGCTTTAGCGGGAATGAGCAGTTCTTC
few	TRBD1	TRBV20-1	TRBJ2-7	CSARRKGQSSYEQYF	TGCAGTGCTAGACGGAAGGGACAGAGCTCCTACGAGCAGTACTTC
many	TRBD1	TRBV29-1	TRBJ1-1	CSAQGQLNTEAFF	TGCAGCGCCCAGGGACAGCTGAACACTGAAGCTTTCTTT
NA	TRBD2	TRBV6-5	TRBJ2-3	CASSPRGLAGADTQYF	TGTGCCAGCAGCCCCCGGGGGCTAGCGGGAGCAGATACGCAGTATTTT
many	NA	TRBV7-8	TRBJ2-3	CASSLADTQYF	TGTGCCAGCAGCTTAGCAGATACGCAGTATTTT
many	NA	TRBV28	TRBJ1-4	CASSLDSRGVSKLFF	TGTGCCAGCAGTTTGGATTCAAGGGGGGTTTCAAAACTGTTTTTT
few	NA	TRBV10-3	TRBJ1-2	CAISGETYGYTF	TGTGCCATCAGTGGGGAAACCTATGGCTACACCTTC
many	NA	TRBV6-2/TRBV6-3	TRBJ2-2	CASSPGPPGTGELFF	TGTGCCAGCAGTCCGGGACCACCGGGCACCGGGGAGCTGTTTTTT
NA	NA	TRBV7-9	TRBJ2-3	CASREAGDTQYF	TGTGCCAGCAGGGAAGCGGGAGATACGCAGTATTTT
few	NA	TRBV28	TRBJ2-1	CASSLLAYNEQFF	TGTGCCAGCAGTTTACTCGCCTACAATGAGCAGTTCTTC
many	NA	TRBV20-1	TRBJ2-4	CSARDGGKAGIQYF	TGCAGTGCTAGAGACGGCGGGAAGGCGGGCATTCAGTACTTC
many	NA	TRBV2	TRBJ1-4	CASIRRPNEKLFF	TGTGCCAGCATCCGGAGGCCTAATGAAAAACTGTTTTTT
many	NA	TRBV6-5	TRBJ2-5	CASSSGSETQYF	TGTGCCAGCAGCTCGGGGTCGGAGACCCAGTACTTC
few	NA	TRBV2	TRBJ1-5	CASSVRDTSNQPQHF	TGTGCCAGCAGTGTCCGGGACACTAGCAATCAGCCCCAGCATTTT
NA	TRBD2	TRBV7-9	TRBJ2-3	CASSPTSEVTDTQYF	TGTGCCAGCAGCCCAACTAGCGAAGTCACAGATACGCAGTATTTT
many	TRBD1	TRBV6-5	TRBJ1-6	CASSYRGQPNSPLHF	TGTGCCAGCAGTTACCGGGGACAGCCCAATTCACCCCTCCACTTT
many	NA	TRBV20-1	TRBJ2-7	CSARGWSFYEQYF	TGCAGTGCTAGGGGGTGGTCTTTCTACGAGCAGTACTTC
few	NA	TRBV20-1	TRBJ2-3	CSARWFSTDTQYF	TGCAGTGCTAGATGGTTTAGCACAGATACGCAGTATTTT
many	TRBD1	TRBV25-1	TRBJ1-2	CASSERTGTGGYTF	TGTGCCAGCAGTGAGAGGACAGGGACGGGAGGCTACACCTTC
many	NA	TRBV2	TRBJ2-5	CASSERSVQETQYF	TGTGCCAGCAGTGAACGGTCAGTCCAAGAGACCCAGTACTTC
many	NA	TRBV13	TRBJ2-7	CASGVASSYEQYF	TGTGCCAGCGGGGTGGCTAGCTCCTACGAGCAGTACTTC
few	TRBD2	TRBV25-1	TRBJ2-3	CASSSGLAGVGTDTQYF	TGTGCCAGCAGTTCCGGACTAGCGGGAGTCGGCACAGATACGCAGTATTTT
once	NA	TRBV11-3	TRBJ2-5	CASSTHGLRFTQYF	TGTGCCAGCAGCACACACGGATTAAGGTTTACCCAGTACTTC
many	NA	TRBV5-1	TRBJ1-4	CASSPTGGQSEKLFF	TGCGCCAGCAGCCCGACCGGGGGGCAGAGTGAAAAACTGTTTTTT
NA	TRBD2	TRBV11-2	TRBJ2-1	CASSLGTSGSPGEQFF	TGTGCCAGCAGCTTAGGGACTAGCGGGAGTCCCGGTGAGCAGTTCTTC
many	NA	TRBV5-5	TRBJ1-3	CASSPGLSSGNTIYF	TGTGCCAGCAGCCCGGGACTCTCCTCTGGAAACACCATATATTTT
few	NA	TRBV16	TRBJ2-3	CASSQTTTDTQYF	TGTGCCAGCAGCCAAACCACCACAGATACGCAGTATTTT
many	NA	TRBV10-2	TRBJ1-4	CASSGDREKLFF	TGCGCCAGCAGTGGGGACCGAGAAAAACTGTTTTTT